This T cell receptor beta chain was recovered during a study of T cell repertoires in cytomegalovirus infection. Study-level findings and limits: Adding up the frequency of public TCR beta families identified people who carried CMV plus the relevant HLA.

MiXCR was run by TCRdb on the reads, yielding one entry per CDR3 protein. The table has a few hundred thousand distinct CDR3 sequences, 20% to 25% seen once. In germline, CDR1 is LNHDA, CDR2 SQIVND (reference sequence). Trimming at V came to 4 bases and at J to 0 bases, leaving 9 bases not matched to a gene. This CDR3 region has 18 residues. Turning to this clonotype: Its antigen remains unidentified.

V is TRBV19 and J is TRBJ2-1, with 10 bases matching TRBD1. This specimen consisted of cultured PBMCs, obtained from culture after CMV antigen stimulation. The clonotype comes from a human donor in good health (CMV status not recorded). Some clones in this sample may be carry-over from other donors' samples. The chain's CDR3 is CASSTTGTGARSYNEQFF. The CDR3 nucleotides read TGTGCCAGTAGTACGACCGGGACAGGGGCGCGCTCCTACAATGAGCAGTTCTTC.